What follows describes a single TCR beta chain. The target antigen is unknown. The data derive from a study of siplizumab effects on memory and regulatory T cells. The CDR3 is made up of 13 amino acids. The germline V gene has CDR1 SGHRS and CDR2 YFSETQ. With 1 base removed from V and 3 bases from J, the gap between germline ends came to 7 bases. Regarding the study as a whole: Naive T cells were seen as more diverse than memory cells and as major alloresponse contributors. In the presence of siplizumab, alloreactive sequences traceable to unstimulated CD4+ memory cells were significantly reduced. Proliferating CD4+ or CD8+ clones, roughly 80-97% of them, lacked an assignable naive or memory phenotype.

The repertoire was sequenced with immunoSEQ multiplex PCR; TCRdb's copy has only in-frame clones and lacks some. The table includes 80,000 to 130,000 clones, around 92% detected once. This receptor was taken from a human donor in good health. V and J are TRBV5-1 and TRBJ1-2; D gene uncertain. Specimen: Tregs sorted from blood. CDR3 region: CASSLITDYGYTF. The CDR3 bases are TGCGCCAGCAGCTTGATCACGGACTATGGCTACACCTTC.